These T cell receptor beta chains were read from a single sample in a study of blood T cell repertoires in COVID-19. Only in-frame clones appear in the TCRdb table, and some are missing; sequencing was by immunoSEQ multiplex PCR. This sample has around 26,000 clones, with 75% to 90% found just once. The sample taken for sequencing was peripheral blood. These receptors all come from a woman between 70 and 85 years old with COVID-19, enrolled during active disease. The conserved cysteine and the conserved F or W are not part of the CDR3 here. Fields, in order: J gene, CDR3 length, V gene, CDR3 protein.

j_call: TRBJ1-2; cdr3_length: 12; v_call: TRBV7-2; cdr3_aa: ASSPWGDNYGYT
j_call: TRBJ1-1; cdr3_length: 10; v_call: TRBV3-1/TRBV3-2; cdr3_aa: ASSQAALEAF
j_call: TRBJ1-1; cdr3_length: 17; v_call: TRBV6-2/TRBV6-3; cdr3_aa: ASSYSVLLTGTVAREAF
j_call: TRBJ1-6; cdr3_length: 12; v_call: TRBV3-1/TRBV3-2; cdr3_aa: ASSHRDRNSPLH
j_call: TRBJ1-1; cdr3_length: 12; v_call: TRBV6-5; cdr3_aa: ASSRSGTHTEAF
j_call: TRBJ1-5; cdr3_length: 12; v_call: TRBV19; cdr3_aa: ASRAYRDRQPQH
j_call: TRBJ1-6; cdr3_length: 14; v_call: TRBV5-6; cdr3_aa: ASSSADSSYNSPLH
j_call: TRBJ1-2; cdr3_length: 13; v_call: TRBV4-2; cdr3_aa: ASSQDRGLNYGYT
j_call: TRBJ1-1; cdr3_length: 12; v_call: TRBV2; cdr3_aa: ASSRDRGGTEAF
j_call: TRBJ2-1; cdr3_length: 15; v_call: TRBV24-1; cdr3_aa: ATSDPNPTSGRNEQF
j_call: TRBJ1-2; cdr3_length: 12; v_call: TRBV3-1/TRBV3-2; cdr3_aa: ASSHQQGAYGYT
j_call: TRBJ2-1; cdr3_length: 17; v_call: TRBV28; cdr3_aa: ASFQGGLAGGPLNNEQF
j_call: TRBJ2-5; cdr3_length: 13; v_call: TRBV5-6; cdr3_aa: ASSLVGGAMETQY
j_call: TRBJ2-2; cdr3_length: 15; v_call: TRBV19; cdr3_aa: ASSIGRTGGNTGELF
j_call: TRBJ1-2; cdr3_length: 11; v_call: TRBV14; cdr3_aa: ASSFGTDYGYT
j_call: TRBJ2-3; cdr3_length: 14; v_call: TRBV11-3; cdr3_aa: ASSLSDPSITDTQY
j_call: TRBJ1-1; cdr3_length: 9; v_call: TRBV20-1; cdr3_aa: SASDSTEAF
j_call: TRBJ1-1; cdr3_length: 14; v_call: TRBV5-6; cdr3_aa: ASSSGGPFANTEAF
j_call: TRBJ1-1; cdr3_length: 13; v_call: TRBV19; cdr3_aa: ASSIGGSRNTEAF
j_call: TRBJ1-4; cdr3_length: 12; v_call: TRBV7-9; cdr3_aa: ASSPDRVNEKLF
j_call: TRBJ1-2; cdr3_length: 10; v_call: TRBV5-5; cdr3_aa: ASSLTGGGYT
j_call: TRBJ1-1; cdr3_length: 12; v_call: TRBV27; cdr3_aa: ASRTVIMNTEAF
j_call: TRBJ1-5; cdr3_length: 14; v_call: TRBV19; cdr3_aa: ASSIRGTGNNQPQH
j_call: TRBJ2-2; cdr3_length: 14; v_call: TRBV19; cdr3_aa: ASSMGGLPNTGELF
j_call: TRBJ2-3; cdr3_length: 13; v_call: TRBV12-5; cdr3_aa: ASGSQGVSTDTQY
j_call: TRBJ1-1; cdr3_length: 11; v_call: TRBV9; cdr3_aa: ASSVGHSTEAF
j_call: TRBJ2-3; cdr3_length: 15; v_call: TRBV3-1/TRBV3-2; cdr3_aa: ASSQPPKRGGTDTQY
j_call: TRBJ2-1; cdr3_length: 12; v_call: TRBV2; cdr3_aa: ASSGQPRPNEQF
j_call: TRBJ1-6; cdr3_length: 12; v_call: TRBV5-1; cdr3_aa: ASSLAQGNSPLH
j_call: TRBJ2-1; cdr3_length: 11; v_call: TRBV2; cdr3_aa: ASSGFIDNEQF
j_call: TRBJ2-6; cdr3_length: 13; v_call: TRBV9; cdr3_aa: ASSLRRRGANVLT
j_call: TRBJ1-6; cdr3_length: 13; v_call: TRBV6-5; cdr3_aa: ASRRQGAYNSPLH
j_call: TRBJ1-1; cdr3_length: 13; v_call: TRBV6-5; cdr3_aa: ASSYNRQANTEAF
j_call: TRBJ1-6; cdr3_length: 13; v_call: TRBV9; cdr3_aa: ASSVTPQANSPLH
j_call: TRBJ1-1; cdr3_length: 11; v_call: TRBV6-5; cdr3_aa: ASSKGFGTEAF
j_call: TRBJ2-2; cdr3_length: 13; v_call: TRBV20-1; cdr3_aa: SASSRGLDTGELF
j_call: TRBJ1-6; cdr3_length: 12; v_call: TRBV27; cdr3_aa: ASSFGAGLSPLH
j_call: TRBJ1-1; cdr3_length: 13; v_call: TRBV2; cdr3_aa: ASMKLTGTGTEAF
j_call: TRBJ2-7; cdr3_length: 14; v_call: TRBV19; cdr3_aa: ASSPQTGFRGYEQY
j_call: TRBJ1-1; cdr3_length: 9; v_call: TRBV19; cdr3_aa: ASSSRTEAF
j_call: TRBJ2-5; cdr3_length: 12; v_call: TRBV7-2; cdr3_aa: ASSLDGRQETQY
j_call: TRBJ1-1; cdr3_length: 14; v_call: TRBV6-5; cdr3_aa: ASSYSWSQLNTEAF
j_call: TRBJ2-3; cdr3_length: 11; v_call: TRBV5-1; cdr3_aa: ASSFGGWDTQY
j_call: TRBJ1-2; cdr3_length: 13; v_call: TRBV9; cdr3_aa: ASSGENRGVYGYT
j_call: TRBJ2-5; cdr3_length: 13; v_call: TRBV5-1; cdr3_aa: ASTTGPFSQETQY
j_call: TRBJ1-1; cdr3_length: 9; v_call: TRBV19; cdr3_aa: ASRNRAEAF
j_call: TRBJ1-3; cdr3_length: 11; v_call: TRBV5-1; cdr3_aa: ASSGGQGNTIY
j_call: TRBJ1-1; cdr3_length: 11; v_call: TRBV5-1; cdr3_aa: ASSLRQITEAF
j_call: TRBJ2-5; cdr3_length: 12; v_call: TRBV6-2/TRBV6-3; cdr3_aa: ASSWGGGQETQY